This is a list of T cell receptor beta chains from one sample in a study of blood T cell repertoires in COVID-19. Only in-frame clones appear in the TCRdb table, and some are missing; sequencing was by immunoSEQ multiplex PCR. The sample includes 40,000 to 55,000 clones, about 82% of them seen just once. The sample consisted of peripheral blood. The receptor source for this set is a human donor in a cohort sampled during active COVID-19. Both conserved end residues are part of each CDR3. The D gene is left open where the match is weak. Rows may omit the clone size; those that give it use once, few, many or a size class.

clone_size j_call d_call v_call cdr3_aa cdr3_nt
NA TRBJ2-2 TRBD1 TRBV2 CASSRTGGSGELFF TGTGCCAGCAGCCGAACAGGGGGCTCCGGGGAGCTGTTTTTT
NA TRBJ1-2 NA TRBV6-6 CASRPESVGGYTF TGTGCCAGCAGGCCCGAGTCAGTCGGGGGCTACACCTTC
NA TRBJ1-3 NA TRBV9 CASSVTTGNSGNTIYF TGTGCCAGCAGCGTAACCACCGGGAACTCTGGAAACACCATATATTTT
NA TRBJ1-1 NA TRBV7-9 CASSLVSSNTEAFF TGTGCCAGCAGCTTAGTTAGTTCCAACACTGAAGCTTTCTTT
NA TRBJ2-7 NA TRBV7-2 CASSLALGPRLGNEQYF TGTGCCAGCAGCTTAGCGTTGGGGCCTCGATTGGGGAACGAGCAGTACTTC
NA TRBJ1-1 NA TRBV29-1 CSVEGALNTEAFF TGCAGCGTTGAGGGGGCCCTGAACACTGAAGCTTTCTTT
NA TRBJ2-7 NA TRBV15 CATSRDPSVGEQYF TGTGCCACCAGCAGAGATCCCTCAGTCGGGGAGCAGTACTTC
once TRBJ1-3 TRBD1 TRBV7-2 CASSLEGTVASGNTIYF TGTGCCAGCAGCTTAGAGGGGACAGTAGCCTCTGGAAACACCATATATTTT
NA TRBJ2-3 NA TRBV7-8 CASSPRLDTQYF TGTGCCAGCAGCCCCAGGTTAGATACGCAGTATTTT
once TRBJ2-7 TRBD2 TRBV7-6 CASSLAEGQRGDYEQYF TGTGCCAGCAGCTTAGCGGAGGGCCAGCGGGGGGACTACGAGCAGTACTTC
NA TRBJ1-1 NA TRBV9 CASSAPYSEAFF TGTGCCAGCAGCGCTCCCTACTCGGAAGCTTTCTTT
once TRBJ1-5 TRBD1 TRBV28 CASSPLNRGTQPQHF TGTGCCAGCAGCCCGCTAAACAGGGGAACTCAGCCCCAGCATTTT
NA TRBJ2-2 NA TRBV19 CASSAVGLNRPGELFF TGTGCCAGTAGCGCCGTCGGACTAAACCGACCCGGGGAGCTGTTTTTT
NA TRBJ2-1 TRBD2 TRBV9 CASSVGTSGEGGNEQFF TGTGCCAGCAGCGTAGGGACTAGCGGGGAGGGTGGCAATGAGCAGTTCTTC
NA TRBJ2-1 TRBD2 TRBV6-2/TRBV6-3 CASSFLAGSNEQFF TGTGCCAGCAGTTTTCTAGCGGGGTCAAATGAGCAGTTCTTC
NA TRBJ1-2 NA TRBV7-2 CASSNLLFDSSHGYTF TGTGCCAGCAGCAATCTACTATTTGACAGTTCCCATGGCTACACCTTC
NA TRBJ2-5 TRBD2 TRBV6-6 CASSTTASGGQETQYF TGTGCCAGCAGTACCACGGCTAGCGGGGGCCAAGAGACCCAGTACTTC
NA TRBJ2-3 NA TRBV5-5 CASSLASTDTQYF TGTGCCAGCAGCTTAGCCAGCACAGATACGCAGTATTTT
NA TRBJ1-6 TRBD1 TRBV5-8 CASSLVGQGNSPLHF TGTGCCAGCAGCTTGGTGGGACAGGGGAATTCACCCCTCCACTTT
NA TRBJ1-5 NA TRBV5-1 CASSLAGQNQPQHF TGCGCCAGCAGCTTGGCTGGACAGAATCAGCCCCAGCATTTT
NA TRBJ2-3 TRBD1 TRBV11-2 CASSNRDRITDTQYF TGTGCCAGCAGCAACCGGGACAGAATCACAGATACGCAGTATTTT
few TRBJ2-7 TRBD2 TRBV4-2 CASSHQRGTLLEQYF TGTGCCAGCAGCCATCAGCGGGGAACCCTACTCGAGCAGTACTTC
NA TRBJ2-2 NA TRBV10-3 CAISAGKDTGELFF TGTGCCATCAGTGCAGGGAAGGACACCGGGGAGCTGTTTTTT
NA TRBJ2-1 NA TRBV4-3 CASSQGGHSYNEQFF TGCGCCAGCAGCCAAGGGGGCCACTCCTACAATGAGCAGTTCTTC
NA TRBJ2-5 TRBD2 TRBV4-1 CASSQAPARTSIETQYF TGCGCCAGCAGCCAAGCCCCCGCTCGGACTAGTATAGAGACCCAGTACTTC
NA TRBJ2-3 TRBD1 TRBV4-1 CASSPDRGLADTQYF TGCGCCAGCAGCCCGGACAGGGGGTTGGCAGATACGCAGTATTTT
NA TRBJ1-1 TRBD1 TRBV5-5 CASTGTGPDEAFF TGTGCCAGCACCGGGACAGGGCCCGACGAAGCTTTCTTT
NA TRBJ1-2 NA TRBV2 CASSTQGANYGYTF TGTGCCAGCAGTACACAAGGGGCTAACTATGGCTACACCTTC
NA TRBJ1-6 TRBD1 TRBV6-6 CASRSGQSDSPLHF TGTGCCAGCAGGTCGGGACAGTCGGATTCACCCCTCCACTTT
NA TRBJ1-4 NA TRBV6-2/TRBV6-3 CASSYSTGYEKLFF TGTGCCAGCAGTTACTCGACGGGGTATGAAAAACTGTTTTTT
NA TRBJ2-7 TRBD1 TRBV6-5 CASTRGQGYEQYF TGTGCCAGCACCCGGGGACAGGGCTACGAGCAGTACTTC